Described below is a single T cell receptor beta chain sequence and its context. The antigen remains unidentified. Sample time point: pre-sensitization, week 0. Regarding treatment: therapeutic diphenylcyclopropenone sensitization with weekly scalp DPC. The library tagged individual cDNA molecules with unique molecular identifiers. Each CDR3 protein is one row after TCRdb ran MiXCR on the RACE reads. Of some 300,000 distinct CDR3 sequences in the sample, 5% to 6.5% are singletons; the top ten hold about 8.7%. The source of the sample is a study of human T cells and chemical hapten exposure. Looking at the study overall: Patients, largely female, had alopecia areata, totalis or universalis.

Study outcomes and limitations: DPC sensitization produced no change in TCRs with frequency above 1 in 1000.

The receptor was derived from a woman aged 18-29 years with alopecia areata. Some clones in this sample may be carry-over from other donors' samples. The material was whole blood, obtained in connection with sensitization to the hapten diphenylcyclopropenone (DPC).

The CDR3 sequence: CSASPAGESNQPQHF. The CDR3 DNA reads as TGCAGTGCTTCCCCCGCCGGGGAAAGCAATCAGCCCCAGCATTTT. The gene calls are TRBV20-1 and TRBJ1-5; no clear D. The germline V gene has CDR1 DFQATT and CDR2 SNEGSKA (reference sequence). This CDR3 contains 15 residues. V was pared by 5 bases and J by 1 base, with 15 bases between.